The clone carrying this TCR beta chain is a singleton in its sample. This record belongs to a study of PD-L1 blockade in urothelial cancer. Data came from immunoSEQ multiplex PCR; TCRdb stores just in-frame clones and leaves some out. The sample has about 130,000 clones, roughly 84% seen once. V lost 5 bases, J lost 5 bases, and 6 bases stayed unmatched. From germline, CDR1 is SGHTA and CDR2 FQGNSA. The CDR3 has 14 amino acids. Time point denoted: pretreatment peripheral blood. Source: PBMCs, taken around atezolizumab (anti-PD-L1) treatment. The receptor was derived from a man in his fifties or sixties with urothelial cancer. This chain connects TRBV7-2 to TRBJ2-5; 9 positions agree with TRBD1. CDR3 sequence reads: CASSPQGARETQYF. CDR3 sequence (DNA): TGTGCCAGCAGCCCACAGGGGGCGCGGGAGACCCAGTACTTC. The full variable domain, in which reference TRBV7-2 and TRBJ2-5 provide the parts outside the CDR3, is GAGVSQSPSNKVTEKGKDVELRCDPISGHTALYWYRQSLGQGLEFLIYFQGNSAPDKSGLPSDRFSAERTGGSVSTLTIQRTQQEDSAVYLCASSPQGARETQYFGPGTRLLVL.